This T cell receptor (beta chain) was identified in a study of blood T cell repertoires in COVID-19. Looked up from germline, CDR1 is SGHRS and CDR2 is YFSETQ. V lost 6 bases to trimming and J lost 7 bases, with 13 bases between them. The CDR3 consists of 13 residues. In the original processing: Estimation of nucleated cell counts relied on the amplification of reference gene primers. Method: immunoSEQ multiplex PCR; TCRdb's copy keeps in-frame clones and lacks some. Clone size and the V and J calls come from that table; the DNA yielded D and trimming. Of about 89,000 clones listed, around 80% are singletons.

The receptor's source is a man aged 65 to 85 with acute or convalescent COVID-19. The sequenced sample was peripheral blood. The chain uses TRBV5-1 and TRBJ2-2; D gene unclear. For the CDR3, the DNA is TGCGCCAGCACCCAAATCCAACTCGGGGAGCTGTTTTTT. Residues: CASTQIQLGELFF.